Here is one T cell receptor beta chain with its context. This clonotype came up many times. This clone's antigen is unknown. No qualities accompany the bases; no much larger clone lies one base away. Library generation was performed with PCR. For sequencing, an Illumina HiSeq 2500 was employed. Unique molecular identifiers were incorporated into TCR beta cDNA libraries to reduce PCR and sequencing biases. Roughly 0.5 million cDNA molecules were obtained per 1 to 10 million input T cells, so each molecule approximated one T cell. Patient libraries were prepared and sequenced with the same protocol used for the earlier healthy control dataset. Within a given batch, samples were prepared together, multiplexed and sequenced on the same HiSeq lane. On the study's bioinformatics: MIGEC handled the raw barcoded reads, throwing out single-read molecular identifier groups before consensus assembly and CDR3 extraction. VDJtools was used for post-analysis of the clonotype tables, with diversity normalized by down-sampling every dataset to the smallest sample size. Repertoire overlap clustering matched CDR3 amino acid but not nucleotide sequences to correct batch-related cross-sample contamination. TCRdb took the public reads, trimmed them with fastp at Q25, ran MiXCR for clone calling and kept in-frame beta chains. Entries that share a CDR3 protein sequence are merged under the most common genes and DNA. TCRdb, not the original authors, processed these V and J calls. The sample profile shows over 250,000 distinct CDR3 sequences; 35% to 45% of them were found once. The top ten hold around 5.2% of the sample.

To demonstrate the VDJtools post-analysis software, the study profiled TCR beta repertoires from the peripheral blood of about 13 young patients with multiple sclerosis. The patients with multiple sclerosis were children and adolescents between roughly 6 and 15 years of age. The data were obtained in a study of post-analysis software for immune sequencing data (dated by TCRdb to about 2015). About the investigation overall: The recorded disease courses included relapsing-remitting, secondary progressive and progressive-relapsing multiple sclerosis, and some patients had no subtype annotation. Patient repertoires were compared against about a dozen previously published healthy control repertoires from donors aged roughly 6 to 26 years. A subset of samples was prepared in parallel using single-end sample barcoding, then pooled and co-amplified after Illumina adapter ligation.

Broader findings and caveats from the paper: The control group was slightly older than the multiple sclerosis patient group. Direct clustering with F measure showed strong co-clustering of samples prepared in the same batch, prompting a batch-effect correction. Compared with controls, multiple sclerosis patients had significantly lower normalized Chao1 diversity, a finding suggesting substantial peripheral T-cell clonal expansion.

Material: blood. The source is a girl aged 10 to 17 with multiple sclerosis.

The CDR3 is CASSPGAEDTQYF. At the DNA level, the sequence is TGTGCCAGCAGCCCCGGGGCGGAAGATACGCAGTATTTT. Here the chain combines TRBV5-6 and TRBJ2-3; the D gene is possibly TRBD1 or TRBD2, each agreeing over 5 bases. The germline V gene sets CDR1 to SGHDT and CDR2 to YYEEEE. At the junction V is shortened by 4 bases and J by 5 bases, with 11 bases in between. The CDR3 holds 13 amino acids from the cysteine to the phenylalanine. Just the 39-base CDR3 DNA is kept, in frame starting at base 1.